Presented here are 30 T cell receptor beta chains from one specimen sequenced in a study of blood T cell repertoires in COVID-19. Here immunoSEQ multiplex PCR was the method, and the copy in TCRdb shows in-frame clones only, minus some. The table has about 89,000 clones, less than 85% seen once; the top ten hold 15% to 20%. Sample: peripheral blood. Receptors were obtained from a woman of 80 years or more with acute or convalescent COVID-19.

The rearrangement links TRBV10-3 to TRBJ2-3; 12 positions agree with TRBD2. The CDR3 consists of 15 residues. From germline, CDR1 is ENHRY and CDR2 SYGVKD. V lost 5 bases and J lost 3; bases outside the gene matches: 3. In DNA form, the CDR3 reads TGTGCCATCAGTCTAGCGGGGGGGCGAACAGATACGCAGTATTTT. This translates into CAISLAGGRTDTQYF.

This chain joins TRBV6-1 and TRBJ2-7; no definite D call. Looked up from germline, CDR1 is MNHNS and CDR2 is SASEGT. V was trimmed by 3 bases and J by 5 bases, leaving 11 bases between them. The CDR3 runs 13 residues. DNA for the CDR3: TGTGCCAGCAGTGAGGTCCTCCGGGACGAGCAGTACTTC. Translated: CASSEVLRDEQYF.

This chain uses TRBV6-2 or TRBV6-3 with TRBJ1-5; possibly TRBD1 for D (5 bases). The V and J ends lost 0 bases and 2 bases respectively, with 8 bases between them. CDR3 size: 15 residues. From germline, CDR1 is MNHEY and CDR2 SVGEGT. The CDR3 nucleotides read TGTGCCAGCAGTTACTCGGGCAGGGGCAATCAGCCCCAGCATTTT. Its translation: CASSYSGRGNQPQHF.

The gene calls are TRBV6-5 and TRBJ1-3; D ambiguous. CDR1 MNHEY and CDR2 SVGAGI come from the germline V gene. The CDR3 loop spans 14 amino acids. The V gene lost 6 bases and the J gene lost 0 bases, with 9 bases spanning the gap. The CDR3 spells CASRGRDSGNTIYF. In DNA, the CDR3 is TGTGCCAGCAGAGGCCGGGACTCTGGAAACACCATATATTTT.

The chain joins TRBV7-2 to TRBJ1-4; 8 bases match TRBD1. The CDR3 runs to 16 residues. CDR1 is SGHTA, CDR2 FQGNSA, per germline. V shed 4 bases, J shed 8 bases, and the junction held 12 bases outside the gene matches. The CDR3 sequence is CASSSRTGRLGEKLFF. The DNA of the CDR3 is TGTGCCAGCAGCTCGCGGACAGGGCGGTTGGGGGAAAAACTGTTTTTT. The full variable domain, with the rest looked up from reference TRBV7-2 and TRBJ1-4, is GAGVSQSPSNKVTEKGKDVELRCDPISGHTALYWYRQSLGQGLEFLIYFQGNSAPDKSGLPSDRFSAERTGGSVSTLTIQRTQQEDSAVYLCASSSRTGRLGEKLFFGSGTQLSVL.

This rearrangement joins TRBV18 to TRBJ2-2, with D tentatively TRBD2 (6 bases). CDR3 length: 14 residues. CDR1 KGHSH and CDR2 LQKENI come from the germline V gene. V dropped 3 bases and J dropped 5 bases, with 10 bases sitting between them. CDR3 sequence (DNA): TGTGCCAGCTCACCCCCTGGGAGGACCGGGGAGCTGTTTTTT. It encodes CASSPPGRTGELFF.

Written as DNA, the CDR3 is TGTGCCAGCAGCTTAGAGGGGAGGGGGGGCTCAGATACGCAGTATTTT. Encoded protein: CASSLEGRGGSDTQYF. The V call is TRBV11-3, the J call TRBJ2-3; a weak D match, TRBD2 (7 bases). The length of the CDR3 is 16 residues. CDR1 and CDR2 (germline): SGHNT, YENEEA. V lost 0 bases and J lost 4, with 14 bases in between.

The chain uses TRBV18 and TRBJ2-7, with D perhaps TRBD2 (5 bases). CDR1 and CDR2 (germline): KGHSH, LQKENI. The CDR3 is 14 residues long. Deletions cut 1 base from V and 5 bases from J, with 12 bases between. Written as DNA, the CDR3 is TGTGCCAGCTCACCACAAGGAGGTACGAACGAGCAGTACTTC. Translated: CASSPQGGTNEQYF.

V gene TRBV7-8 combines with J gene TRBJ2-7; TRBD2 matches 13 bases. The J segment lost 4 bases and the V segment lost 5 bases, leaving 8 bases of the junction unmatched. Germline V gene data show CDR1 as SGHVS and CDR2 as FQNEAQ. This CDR3 is 16 amino acids long. This CDR3 is CASSQRTSGGLYEQYF. As DNA, the CDR3 is TGTGCCAGCAGCCAGCGGACTAGCGGGGGACTGTACGAGCAGTACTTC.

The chain carries TRBV27 and TRBJ2-6, with 8 nucleotides matching TRBD1. V trimming: 5 bases; J trimming: 0 bases; junction bases outside the gene matches: 6. The V gene's germline CDR1 is MNHEY and CDR2 SMNVEV (reference sequence). There are 17 residues in the CDR3. DNA for the CDR3: TGTGCCAGCAGTCCGACAGGGGTCGGCTCTGGGGCCAACGTCCTGACTTTC. Translated: CASSPTGVGSGANVLTF.

The V call is TRBV11-2, the J call TRBJ1-4; 7 bases are shared with TRBD1. CDR1 is SGHAT, CDR2 FQNNGV, per germline. V shed 5 bases and J 10 bases; nucleotides not matched to a gene: 10. The CDR3 covers 14 residues. As DNA, the CDR3 is TGTGCCAGCAGCCTTTCCGGGACAGTAGGAAAACTGTTTTTT. Translated: CASSLSGTVGKLFF.

The chain combines TRBV18 with TRBJ1-1, with 11 bases aligning to TRBD1. This CDR3 is 14 amino acids long. V lost 8 bases and J lost 0; bases outside the gene matches: 2. Germline V lookup: CDR1 KGHSH, CDR2 LQKENI. This CDR3 reads CASLDRGLNTEAFF. The CDR3 region has the DNA TGTGCCAGCCTGGACAGGGGGCTGAACACTGAAGCTTTCTTT.

The rearrangement joins TRBV6-5 to TRBJ2-7; weak D call: TRBD1 (5 bases). The germline V gene encodes CDR1 MNHEY and CDR2 SVGAGI. This CDR3 is built from 13 residues. V lost 6 bases to trimming and J lost 7 bases, with 16 bases between them. DNA for the CDR3: TGTGCCAGCAGCCTCACAGGTTCCCTGGAGCAGTACTTC. Protein product: CASSLTGSLEQYF.

V usage is TRBV7-3 and J usage is TRBJ2-2; 10 bases line up with TRBD2. There are 17 residues in the CDR3. CDR1 and CDR2 from the germline V gene are SGHTA and FQGTGA. Trimming cost V 3 bases and J 6 bases; bases outside gene matches: 10. DNA for the CDR3: TGTGCCAGCAGCTTCTACAGCGGGGGGGTATCCGCCGGGGAGCTGTTTTTT. This encodes CASSFYSGGVSAGELFF.

In regard to this clone: This sample includes further DNA sequences coding for the same CDR3. The chain couples TRBV6-5 to TRBJ1-2, with D perhaps TRBD1 (5 bases). The CDR3 loop spans 13 amino acids. Germline V gene lookup returns CDR1 MNHEY and CDR2 SVGAGI. Trimming shortened V by 6 bases and J by 4 bases, and 12 bases separated the two germline ends. The CDR3 sequence is CASSYGGGYGYTF. CDR3 nucleotides: TGTGCCAGCAGCTACGGGGGAGGCTATGGCTACACCTTC.

The chain uses TRBV6-4 and TRBJ1-1; D may be TRBD1 (5 bases). V was pared by 0 bases and J by 0 bases, with 11 bases between. CDR1 is MRHNA, CDR2 SNTAGT, per germline. The length of the CDR3 is 16 residues. The CDR3 sequence is CASSDSMGRVNTEAFF. The DNA of the CDR3 is TGTGCCAGCAGTGACTCGATGGGCAGGGTGAACACTGAAGCTTTCTTT.

This clone was seen just once. V usage is TRBV2 and J usage is TRBJ2-7; D perhaps matches TRBD1 (6 bases). From germline, CDR1 is SNHLY and CDR2 FYNNEI. The CDR3 loop spans 11 amino acids. V was shortened by 5 bases and J by 6 bases, with 8 bases between the two germline ends. CDR3 in DNA: TGTGCCAGCAGTATAGGGGGCGAGCAGTACTTC. Translation gives CASSIGGEQYF.

A single count supports this clone. The chain employs TRBV18 and TRBJ1-2, with 10 bases matching TRBD1. The CDR3 has 15 residues. J lost 4 bases, V lost 6 bases, and 8 bases had no gene match. The germline CDR1 and CDR2 sequences are KGHSH and LQKENI. CDR3 nucleotide sequence: TGTGCCAGCTCGCCCCCCGGGACAGGGGCCTATGGCTACACCTTC. Translating it yields CASSPPGTGAYGYTF.

This chain joins TRBV19 and TRBJ1-5; no definite D call. Germline CDR1 reads LNHDA; CDR2 reads SQIVND (reference sequence). This CDR3 has 15 residues. V dropped 8 bases and J dropped 2 bases, with 16 bases sitting between them. Here the CDR3 DNA reads TGTGCCAGTGTTTACTCCGACGGGGGCAATCAGCCCCAGCATTTT. It codes for CASVYSDGGNQPQHF.

A few counts support this clone. The V call is TRBV6-5, the J call TRBJ1-3; D is undetermined. The CDR3 contains 15 residues. Germline CDR1 is MNHEY and CDR2 is SVGAGI. Trimming removed 8 bases from V and 2 bases from J, with 16 bases in between. For the CDR3, the DNA is TGTGCCAGCTTCCCAAGCGACGTACCTGGAAACACCATATATTTT. Translating gives CASFPSDVPGNTIYF.

This clone is a singleton in its sample. The chain is built from TRBV11-2 and TRBJ2-1; D perhaps matches TRBD2 (5 bases). V dropped 3 bases and J dropped 0 bases, with 15 bases sitting between them. The CDR3 runs 17 residues. Per germline, CDR1 SGHAT and CDR2 FQNNGV. CDR3 residues: CASSFWSSGRSYNEQFF. CDR3 DNA sequence: TGTGCCAGCAGCTTCTGGTCCAGCGGACGCTCCTACAATGAGCAGTTCTTC.

The chain recombines TRBV11-2 with TRBJ2-1, with D possibly TRBD2 on 7 matching bases. V was trimmed by 1 base and J by 6 bases, leaving 13 bases between them. The CDR3 runs to 15 residues. In germline, CDR1 is SGHAT, CDR2 FQNNGV. CDR3 sequence (DNA): TGTGCCAGCAGCTTAGCCCCGGGGGGCCCCAATGAGCAGTTCTTC. It encodes CASSLAPGGPNEQFF.

CDR3 sequence (DNA): TGTGCCACAAGACAGGGATGGGGCACTGAAGCTTTCTTT. The encoded protein is CATRQGWGTEAFF. This sequence joins TRBV2 and TRBJ1-1; 7 nucleotides match TRBD1. The germline gives CDR1 SNHLY, CDR2 FYNNEI. V trimming: 10 bases; J trimming: 4 bases; junction bases outside the gene matches: 9. This CDR3 comprises 13 residues.

The chain uses TRBV5-4 and TRBJ2-5, with 15 positions matching TRBD2. The V gene end was trimmed by 3 bases and the J gene end by 4 bases; junction bases not matched to a gene: 1. CDR3 length: 15 residues. The germline gives CDR1 SGHNT, CDR2 YYREEE (reference sequence). DNA of the CDR3: TGTGCCAGCAGCTCGGGACTAGCGGGAGGAGAGACCCAGTACTTC. It encodes CASSSGLAGGETQYF.

This chain uses TRBV19 with TRBJ1-1; 10 bases line up with TRBD1. CDR1 and CDR2 from the germline V gene are LNHDA and SQIVND (reference sequence). Losses at the gene ends were 8 bases for V and 3 bases for J; bases not matched to a gene: 6. This CDR3 is built from 14 residues. CDR3 region: CASQTDRGDTEAFF. CDR3 bases: TGTGCCAGTCAGACGGACAGGGGGGACACTGAAGCTTTCTTT.

J is TRBJ2-4 and V is TRBV19; D perhaps matches TRBD2 (6 bases). The CDR3 runs 17 residues. CDR1 is LNHDA and CDR2 is SQIVND in the germline V gene (reference sequence). V lost 2 bases, J lost 5 bases, and 19 bases lay in between. CDR3 in DNA: TGTGCCAGTAGTATAAGAGTGGGTCGGGGGAGAGAAAACATTCAGTACTTC. Its translation is CASSIRVGRGRENIQYF.

The chain recombines TRBV5-4 with TRBJ2-3; possible D gene TRBD2, 6 bases. Trimming took off 0 bases at V and 1 base at J, with 9 bases between the two ends. Germline assignment: CDR1 SGHNT and CDR2 YYREEE (reference sequence). This CDR3 has 15 amino acids. The chain's CDR3 is CASSLVSSGTDTQYF. In DNA form, the CDR3 reads TGTGCCAGCAGCTTGGTTTCTAGCGGCACAGATACGCAGTATTTT. Combining the CDR3 with reference TRBV5-4 and TRBJ2-3 gives the whole variable domain ETGVTQSPTHLIKTRGQQVTLRCSSQSGHNTVSWYQQALGQGPQFIFQYYREEENGRGNFPPRFSGLQFPNYSSELNVNALELDDSALYLCASSLVSSGTDTQYFGPGTRLTVL.

This chain connects TRBV6-1 to TRBJ1-4, with 11 bases fitting TRBD1. The CDR3 spans 15 residues. With V trimmed by 1 base and J by 8 bases, 3 bases remained unmatched. The germline CDR1 and CDR2 sequences are MNHNS and SASEGT. The CDR3 nucleotides are TGTGCCAGCAGTGAAGGGACAGGGGGCAAAGAAAAACTGTTTTTT. Translating it yields CASSEGTGGKEKLFF.

The gene calls are TRBV2 and TRBJ2-7; a possible D gene is TRBD1 (5 bases). V lost 7 bases, J lost 2 bases, and 15 bases lay in between. The CDR3 extends over 14 amino acids. Germline lookup yields CDR1 SNHLY and CDR2 FYNNEI. CDR3 residues: CASIMGLSTYEQYF. As DNA, the CDR3 is TGTGCCAGCATTATGGGGCTCTCAACCTACGAGCAGTACTTC.

In DNA form, the CDR3 reads TGTGCCAGCACCCGTAGCGGGGCTCGTTCAGATACGCAGTATTTT. Translating gives CASTRSGARSDTQYF. The V gene is TRBV6-5, the J gene TRBJ2-3, with 8 positions matching TRBD2. The CDR3 has 15 amino acids. Germline V gene data show CDR1 as MNHEY and CDR2 as SVGAGI. The junction had 10 bases not matched to a gene; V was cut back by 7 bases and J by 4 bases.